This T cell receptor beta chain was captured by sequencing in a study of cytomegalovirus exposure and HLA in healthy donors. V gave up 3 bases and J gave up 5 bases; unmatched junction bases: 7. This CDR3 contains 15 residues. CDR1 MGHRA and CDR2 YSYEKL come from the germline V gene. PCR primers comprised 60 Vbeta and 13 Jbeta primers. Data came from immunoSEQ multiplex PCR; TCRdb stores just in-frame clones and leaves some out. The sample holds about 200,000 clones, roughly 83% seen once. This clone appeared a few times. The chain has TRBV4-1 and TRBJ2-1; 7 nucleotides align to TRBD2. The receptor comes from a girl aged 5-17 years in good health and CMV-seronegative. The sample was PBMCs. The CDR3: CASSQFTSEDNEQFF. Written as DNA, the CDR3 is TGCGCCAGCAGCCAGTTTACTAGCGAGGACAATGAGCAGTTCTTC.